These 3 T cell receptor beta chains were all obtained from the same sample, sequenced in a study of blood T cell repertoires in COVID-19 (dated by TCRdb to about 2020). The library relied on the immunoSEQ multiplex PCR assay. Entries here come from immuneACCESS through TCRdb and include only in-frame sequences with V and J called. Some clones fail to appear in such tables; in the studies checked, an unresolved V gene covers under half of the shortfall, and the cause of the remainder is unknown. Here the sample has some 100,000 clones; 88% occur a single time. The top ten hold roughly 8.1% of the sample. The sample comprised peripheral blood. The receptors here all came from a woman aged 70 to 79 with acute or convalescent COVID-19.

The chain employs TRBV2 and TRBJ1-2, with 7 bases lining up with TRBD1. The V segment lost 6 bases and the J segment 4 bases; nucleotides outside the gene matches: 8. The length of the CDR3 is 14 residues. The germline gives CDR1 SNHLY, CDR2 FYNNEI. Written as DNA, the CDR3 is TGTGCCAGCAGAACGGGACAGCTGGGCTATGGCTACACCTTC. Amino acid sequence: CASRTGQLGYGYTF.

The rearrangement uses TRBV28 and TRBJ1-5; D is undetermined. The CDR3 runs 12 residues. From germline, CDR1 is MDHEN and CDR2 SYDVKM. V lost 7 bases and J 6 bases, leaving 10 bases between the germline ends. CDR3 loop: CASTEPGQPQHF. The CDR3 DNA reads TGTGCCAGCACCGAGCCCGGTCAGCCCCAGCATTTT. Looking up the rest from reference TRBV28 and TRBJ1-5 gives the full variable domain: DVKVTQSSRYLVKRTGEKVFLECVQDMDHENMFWYRQDPGLGLRLIYFSYDVKMKEKGDIPEGYSVSREKKERFSLILESASTNQTSMYLCASTEPGQPQHFGDGTRLSIL.

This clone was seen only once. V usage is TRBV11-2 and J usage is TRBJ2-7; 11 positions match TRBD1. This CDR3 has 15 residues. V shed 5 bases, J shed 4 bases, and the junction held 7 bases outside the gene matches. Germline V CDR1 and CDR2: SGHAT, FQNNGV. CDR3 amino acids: CASSTRTGGSYEQYF. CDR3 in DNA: TGTGCCAGCAGCACGAGGACAGGGGGCTCGTACGAGCAGTACTTC. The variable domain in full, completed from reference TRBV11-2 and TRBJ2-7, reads EAGVAQSPRYKIIEKRQSVAFWCNPISGHATLYWYQQILGQGPKLLIQFQNNGVVDDSQLPKDRFSAERLKGVDSTLKIQPAKLEDSAVYLCASSTRTGGSYEQYFGPGTRLTVT.